One and the same sample provided the 17 T cell receptor beta chains below, sequenced in a study of blood T cell repertoires in COVID-19. Clones were sequenced by immunoSEQ multiplex PCR, and TCRdb holds only the in-frame ones, with some missing. The data show about 440,000 clones, around nine tenths seen once. The specimen was peripheral blood. These receptors were obtained from a woman younger than 45 with acute or convalescent COVID-19.

This clone was counted a single time. V gene TRBV5-8 combines with J gene TRBJ2-1, with TRBD2 matching over 11 bases. The germline gives CDR1 SGHTS, CDR2 YDEGEE. With V trimmed by 9 bases and J by 9 bases, 8 bases remained unmatched. The CDR3 length is 13 residues. The CDR3 DNA reads as TGTGCCAAGTCTAGCGGGGGGTCGGCTGAGCAGTTCTTC. Protein sequence: CAKSSGGSAEQFF.

V gene TRBV5-1 combines with J gene TRBJ2-3; TRBD2 matches 8 bases. This CDR3 comprises 15 residues. V dropped 7 bases and J dropped 6; count of bases not matched to a gene: 13. CDR1 is SGHRS and CDR2 is YFSETQ in the germline V gene. This chain's CDR3 is CASVQMAGGADTQYF. The CDR3 nucleotides are TGCGCCAGCGTCCAAATGGCGGGGGGAGCGGATACGCAGTATTTT.

The chain employs TRBV7-2 and TRBJ2-1; 12 positions agree with TRBD2. The J segment lost 7 bases and the V segment lost 5 bases, leaving 9 bases of the junction unmatched. The CDR3 totals 16 residues. Germline V gene data show CDR1 as SGHTA and CDR2 as FQGNSA. CDR3 coding DNA: TGTGCCAGCAGCCCCTGGACTAGCGGGACCCTGAATGAGCAGTTCTTC. This gives the protein CASSPWTSGTLNEQFF.

The genes are TRBV5-6 and TRBJ2-7, with D perhaps TRBD2 (5 bases). Germline CDR1 reads SGHDT; CDR2 reads YYEEEE. Between the trimmed V and J ends, which lost 3 bases and 4 bases, there was a span of 11 bases. This CDR3 contains 13 residues. The CDR3 is CASSSLVGYEQYF. In DNA, the CDR3 is TGTGCCAGCAGCTCACTAGTAGGTTACGAGCAGTACTTC.

The chain carries TRBV29-1 and TRBJ1-2, with TRBD1 as a possible D gene (6 bases). Deletions cut 3 bases from V and 5 bases from J, with 13 bases between. Germline V gene lookup returns CDR1 SQVTM and CDR2 ANQGSEA. The CDR3 covers 13 residues. The CDR3 DNA reads TGCAGCGTTGACAGGGGCTTAGGGTATGGCTACACCTTC. The encoded protein is CSVDRGLGYGYTF.

The chain uses TRBV27 and TRBJ2-3; D unresolved. Germline lookup yields CDR1 MNHEY and CDR2 SMNVEV (reference sequence). The CDR3 covers 13 residues. V was trimmed by 0 bases and J by 6 bases, leaving 7 bases between them. The CDR3 DNA reads as TGTGCCAGCAGTTTATCGATCCGGGATACGCAGTATTTT. Translating it yields CASSLSIRDTQYF.

The V call is TRBV9, the J call TRBJ1-6; 7 nucleotides agree with TRBD1. V trimming: 2 bases; J trimming: 5 bases; junction bases outside the gene matches: 4. Per germline, CDR1 SGDLS and CDR2 YYNGEE. The CDR3 spans 15 residues. This CDR3 is CASSVGQSHNSPLHF. CDR3 DNA: TGTGCCAGCAGCGTGGGACAGAGTCATAATTCACCCCTCCACTTT.

The rearrangement uses TRBV5-4 and TRBJ1-1, with D possibly matching TRBD1 (5 bases). V shed 4 bases and J shed 4 bases, with 17 bases lying between them. CDR1 and CDR2 (germline): SGHNT, YYREEE (reference sequence). The CDR3 spans 15 residues. CDR3 in DNA: TGTGCCAGCAGCCCGACACGGGACGGGGGCACTGAAGCTTTCTTT. As protein: CASSPTRDGGTEAFF. The whole variable domain, remainder taken from reference TRBV5-4 and TRBJ1-1, is ETGVTQSPTHLIKTRGQQVTLRCSSQSGHNTVSWYQQALGQGPQFIFQYYREEENGRGNFPPRFSGLQFPNYSSELNVNALELDDSALYLCASSPTRDGGTEAFFGQGTRLTVV.

V is TRBV10-1 and J is TRBJ2-3; 9 bases are shared with TRBD2. Germline-derived CDR1 and CDR2 are WNHNN and SYGVQD (reference sequence). Trimming at V came to 7 bases and at J to 5 bases, leaving 10 bases not matched to a gene. The CDR3 extends over 15 amino acids. The CDR3 is CASNGPSGVRDTQYF. The DNA of the CDR3 is TGCGCCAGCAACGGGCCTAGCGGGGTACGAGATACGCAGTATTTT.

V is TRBV9 and J is TRBJ2-1; 13 bases map to TRBD2. V was pared by 3 bases and J by 9 bases, with 6 bases of the junction left unmatched. The CDR3 contains 15 residues. Germline CDR1 and CDR2: SGDLS and YYNGEE. Written as DNA, the CDR3 is TGTGCCAGCAGCGCTACTAGCGGGGGGGAGGTTGAGCAGTTCTTC. Translating gives CASSATSGGEVEQFF.

This sequence joins TRBV5-5 and TRBJ2-5; TRBD2 is a possible D gene (5 bases). Per germline, CDR1 SGHKS and CDR2 YYEKEE (reference sequence). The CDR3 runs to 11 residues. V lost 4 bases, J lost 5 bases, and 6 bases lay in between. CDR3 amino acids: CASSGLETQYF. The CDR3 region has the DNA TGTGCCAGCAGCGGACTGGAGACCCAGTACTTC.

As regards this clone: Within the sample, other DNA sequences also encode this same CDR3. The chain employs TRBV28 and TRBJ2-5, with TRBD2 matching 8 bases. Germline CDR1 and CDR2: MDHEN and SYDVKM. The CDR3 runs to 14 residues. With V trimmed by 3 bases and J by 5 bases, 5 bases remained unmatched. CDR3: CASSLAGGLETQYF. For the CDR3, the DNA is TGTGCCAGCAGTTTGGCGGGGGGATTGGAGACCCAGTACTTC.

V gene TRBV27 combines with J gene TRBJ1-1; TRBD1 aligns across 7 bases. In germline, CDR1 is MNHEY, CDR2 SMNVEV (reference sequence). V was clipped by 2 bases and J by 7 bases; unmatched bases: 13. The CDR3 has 16 residues. CDR3 in DNA: TGTGCCAGCAGTTTAAGTGGGACCGGGACAGCATATGAAGCTTTCTTT. Protein sequence: CASSLSGTGTAYEAFF.

The rearrangement uses TRBV30 and TRBJ2-1, with D possibly being TRBD1 (5 bases). The CDR3 covers 11 residues. Looked up from germline, CDR1 is GTSNPN and CDR2 is SVGIG (reference sequence). Trimming left V 8 bases short and J 8 bases short, with 13 bases between. CDR3 coding DNA: TGTGCCGTTCAATTCAGGGATGAGCAGTTCTTC. It codes for CAVQFRDEQFF. The full variable domain, with the rest looked up from reference TRBV30 and TRBJ2-1, is SQTIHQWPATLVQPVGSPLSLECTVEGTSNPNLYWYRQAAGRGLQLLFYSVGIGQISSEVPQNLSASRPQDRQFILSSKKLLLSDSGFYLCAVQFRDEQFFGPGTRLTVL.

This sequence joins TRBV4-1 and TRBJ2-3; 9 bases match TRBD2. Germline V CDR1 and CDR2: MGHRA, YSYEKL. The CDR3 contains 17 residues. Trimming took 1 base from V and 4 from J; bases not matched to a gene: 9. Here the CDR3 reads CASSQGRGGGASDTQYF. CDR3 DNA sequence: TGCGCCAGCAGCCAAGGGAGGGGCGGGGGGGCATCAGATACGCAGTATTTT.

In its sample, this clone was seen once. The chain has TRBV5-5 and TRBJ2-7; 10 nucleotides line up with TRBD1. Trimming removed 4 bases from V and 5 bases from J; junction bases left unmatched: 6. The CDR3 consists of 14 residues. Germline CDR1 is SGHKS and CDR2 is YYEKEE (reference sequence). CDR3 nucleotides: TGTGCCAGCAGCCTCGACAGGGGGCTCCACGAGCAGTACTTC. Encoded protein: CASSLDRGLHEQYF.

The chain is built from TRBV5-4 and TRBJ2-3; TRBD2 matches at 11 bases. Germline-derived CDR1 and CDR2 are SGHNT and YYREEE (reference sequence). This CDR3 is 18 amino acids long. Trimming cost V 0 bases and J 5 bases; bases outside gene matches: 11. CDR3 in DNA: TGTGCCAGCAGCTTGGCCGTTTTAGCGGGGGGGCAAGGAGATACGCAGTATTTT. Translation gives CASSLAVLAGGQGDTQYF.